This TCR beta chain was identified during a study of T cell responses to AZD1222 COVID-19 vaccine. Turning to the study itself: It was second doses at about 4 or about 12 weeks that were pooled.

The junction had 4 bases not matched to a gene; V was cut back by 6 bases and J by 4 bases. Per germline, CDR1 MDHEN and CDR2 SYDVKM. The CDR3 length is 14 residues. General observations from the study: White British people made up most donors, females outnumbered males, and clonal diversity was possibly underestimated.

Sequenced by immunoSEQ multiplex PCR; TCRdb stores in-frame clones only, minus some. The sample contains around 110,000 clones, about 88% of which appear only once. Turning to this clone: Its antigen is unknown.

The starting material was peripheral blood, obtained on day 0 of AZD1222 vaccination. The source is an adult in good health. This rearrangement joins TRBV28 to TRBJ2-7; TRBD2 matches 12 bases. CDR3 in amino acids: CASSSTSGRYEQYF. The CDR3 DNA follows: TGTGCCAGCAGCTCGACTAGCGGGAGATACGAGCAGTACTTC.